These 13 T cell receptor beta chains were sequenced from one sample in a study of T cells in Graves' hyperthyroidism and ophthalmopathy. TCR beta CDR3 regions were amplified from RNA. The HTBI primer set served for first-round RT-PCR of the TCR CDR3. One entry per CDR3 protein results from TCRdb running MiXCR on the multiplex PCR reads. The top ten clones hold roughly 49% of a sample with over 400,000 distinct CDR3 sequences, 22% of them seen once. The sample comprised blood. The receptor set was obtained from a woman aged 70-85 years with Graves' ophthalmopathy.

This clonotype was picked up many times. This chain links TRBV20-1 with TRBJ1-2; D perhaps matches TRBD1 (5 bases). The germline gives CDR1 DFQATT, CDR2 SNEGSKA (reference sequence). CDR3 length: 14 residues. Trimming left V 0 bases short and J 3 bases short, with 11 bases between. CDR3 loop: CSAREVGVHYGYTF. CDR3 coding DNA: TGCAGTGCTAGAGAGGTGGGGGTGCACTATGGCTACACCTTC.

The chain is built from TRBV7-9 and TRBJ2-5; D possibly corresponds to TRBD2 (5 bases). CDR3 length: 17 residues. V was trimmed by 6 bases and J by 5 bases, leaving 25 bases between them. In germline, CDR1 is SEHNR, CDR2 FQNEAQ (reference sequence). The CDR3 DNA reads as TGTGCCAGCAGGCGATTGGCGGTACCCGAGGGTGGTGAGACCCAGTACTTC. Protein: CASRRLAVPEGGETQYF. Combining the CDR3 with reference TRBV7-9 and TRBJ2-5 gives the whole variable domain DTGVSQNPRHKITKRGQNVTFRCDPISEHNRLYWYRQTLGQGPEFLTYFQNEAQLEKSRLLSDRFSAERPKGSFSTLEIQRTEQGDSAMYLCASRRLAVPEGGETQYFGPGTRLLVL.

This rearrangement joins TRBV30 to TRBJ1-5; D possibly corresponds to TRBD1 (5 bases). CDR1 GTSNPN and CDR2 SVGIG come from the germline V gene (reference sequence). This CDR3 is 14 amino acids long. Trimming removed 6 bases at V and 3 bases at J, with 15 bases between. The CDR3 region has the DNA TGTGCCTGTTCTCAGGGTATAAACAATCAGCCCCAGCATTTT. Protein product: CACSQGINNQPQHF.

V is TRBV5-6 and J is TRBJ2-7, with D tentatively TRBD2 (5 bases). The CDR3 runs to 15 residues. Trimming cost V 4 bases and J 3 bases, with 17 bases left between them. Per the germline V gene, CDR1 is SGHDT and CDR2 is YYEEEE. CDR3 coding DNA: TGTGCCAGCAGCAAACTAGGTCCCCCGGACTACGAGCAGTACTTC. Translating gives CASSKLGPPDYEQYF.

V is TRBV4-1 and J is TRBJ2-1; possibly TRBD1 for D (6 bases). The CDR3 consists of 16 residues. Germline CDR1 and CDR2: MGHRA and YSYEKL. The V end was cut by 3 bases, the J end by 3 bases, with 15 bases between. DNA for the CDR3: TGCGCCAGCAGCCAGAGCCAGGGGATTAGCTACAATGAGCAGTTCTTC. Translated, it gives CASSQSQGISYNEQFF.

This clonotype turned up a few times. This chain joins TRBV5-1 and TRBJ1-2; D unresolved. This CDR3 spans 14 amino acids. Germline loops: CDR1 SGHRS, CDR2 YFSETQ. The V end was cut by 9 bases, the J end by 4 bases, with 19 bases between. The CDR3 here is CATRPSGVTYGYTF. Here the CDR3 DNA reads TGCGCCACCCGACCCTCTGGAGTCACCTATGGCTACACCTTC. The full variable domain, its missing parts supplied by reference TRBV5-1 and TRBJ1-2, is KAGVTQTPRYLIKTRGQQVTLSCSPISGHRSVSWYQQTPGQGLQFLFEYFSETQRNKGNFPGRFSGRQFSNSRSEMNVSTLELGDSALYLCATRPSGVTYGYTFGSGTRLTVV.

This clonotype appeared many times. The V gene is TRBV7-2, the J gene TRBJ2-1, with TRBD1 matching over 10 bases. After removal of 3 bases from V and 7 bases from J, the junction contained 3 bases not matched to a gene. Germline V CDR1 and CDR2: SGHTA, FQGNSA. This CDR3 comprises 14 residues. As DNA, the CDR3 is TGTGCCAGCAGCTTGGACAGGGGGAGGAATGAGCAGTTCTTC. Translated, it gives CASSLDRGRNEQFF.

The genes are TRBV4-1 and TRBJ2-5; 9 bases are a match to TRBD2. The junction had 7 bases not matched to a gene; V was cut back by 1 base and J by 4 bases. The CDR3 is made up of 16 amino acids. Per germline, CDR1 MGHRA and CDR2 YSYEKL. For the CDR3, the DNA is TGCGCCAGCAGCCAAGGCAGACTAGCGGATCGAGAGACCCAGTACTTC. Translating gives CASSQGRLADRETQYF.

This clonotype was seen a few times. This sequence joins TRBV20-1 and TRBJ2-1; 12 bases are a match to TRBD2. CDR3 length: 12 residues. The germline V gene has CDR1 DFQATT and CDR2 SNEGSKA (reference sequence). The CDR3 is CSSGRDFNEQFF. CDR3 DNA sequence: TGCTCTAGCGGGAGGGACTTCAATGAGCAGTTCTTC.

The DNA of the CDR3 is TGCGCCAGCAGCCCTGAGAGGCATCTCTATGGCTACACCTTC. It is translated as CASSPERHLYGYTF. The chain couples TRBV5-1 to TRBJ1-2; D uncertain. Germline V CDR1 and CDR2: SGHRS, YFSETQ. V was trimmed by 4 bases and J by 4 bases, leaving 14 bases between them. This CDR3 comprises 14 residues. Complete variable domain (other parts from reference TRBV5-1 and TRBJ1-2): KAGVTQTPRYLIKTRGQQVTLSCSPISGHRSVSWYQQTPGQGLQFLFEYFSETQRNKGNFPGRFSGRQFSNSRSEMNVSTLELGDSALYLCASSPERHLYGYTFGSGTRLTVV.

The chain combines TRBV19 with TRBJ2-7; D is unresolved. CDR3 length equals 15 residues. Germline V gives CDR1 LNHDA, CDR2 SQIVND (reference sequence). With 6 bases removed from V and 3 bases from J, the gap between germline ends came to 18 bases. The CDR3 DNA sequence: TGTGCCAGTAGCGTGGCTCCGAGTCTTAACTACGAGCAGTACTTC. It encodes CASSVAPSLNYEQYF. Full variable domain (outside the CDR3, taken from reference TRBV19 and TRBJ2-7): DGGITQSPKYLFRKEGQNVTLSCEQNLNHDAMYWYRQDPGQGLRLIYYSQIVNDFQKGDIAEGYSVSREKKESFPLTVTSAQKNPTAFYLCASSVAPSLNYEQYFGPGTRLTVT.

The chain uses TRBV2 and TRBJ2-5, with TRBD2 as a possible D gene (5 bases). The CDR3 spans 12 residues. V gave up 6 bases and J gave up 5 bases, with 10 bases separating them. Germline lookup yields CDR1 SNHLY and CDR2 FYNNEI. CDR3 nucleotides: TGTGCCAGCAGGGAGGACGGGGAGACCCAGTACTTC. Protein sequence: CASREDGETQYF.

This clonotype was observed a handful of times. The CDR3 region is CSARDLAVFYNEQFF. The CDR3 nucleotides read TGCAGTGCTAGAGACTTAGCGGTATTTTACAATGAGCAGTTCTTC. V usage is TRBV20-1 and J usage is TRBJ2-1, with D perhaps matching TRBD2 (6 bases). In germline, CDR1 is DFQATT, CDR2 SNEGSKA (reference sequence). The ends were cut back, 0 bases at V and 4 bases at J, with 13 bases in the middle. This CDR3 has 15 amino acids.